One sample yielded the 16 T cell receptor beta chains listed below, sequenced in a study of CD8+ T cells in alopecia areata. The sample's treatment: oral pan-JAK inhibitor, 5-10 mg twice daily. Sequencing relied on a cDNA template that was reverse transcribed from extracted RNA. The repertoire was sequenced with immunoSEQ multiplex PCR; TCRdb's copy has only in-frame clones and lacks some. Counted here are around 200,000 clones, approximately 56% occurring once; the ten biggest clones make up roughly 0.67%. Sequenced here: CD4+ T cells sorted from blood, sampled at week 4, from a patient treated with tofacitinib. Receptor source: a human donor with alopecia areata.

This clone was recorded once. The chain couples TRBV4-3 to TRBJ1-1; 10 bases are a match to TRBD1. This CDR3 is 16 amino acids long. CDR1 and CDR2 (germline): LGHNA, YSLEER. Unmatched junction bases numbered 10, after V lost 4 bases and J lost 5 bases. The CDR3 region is CASSLRQGAGGTEAFF. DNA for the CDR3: TGCGCCAGCAGCCTTCGACAGGGGGCTGGAGGGACTGAAGCTTTCTTT.

The CDR3 loop reads CASSLVDSEAFF. DNA for the CDR3: TGTGCCAGCAGCTTAGTGGACAGTGAAGCTTTCTTT. The V call is TRBV7-2, the J call TRBJ1-1; D perhaps matches TRBD1 (6 bases). The CDR3 consists of 12 residues. Trimming took off 1 base at V and 7 bases at J, with 7 bases between the two ends. In germline, CDR1 is SGHTA, CDR2 FQGNSA.

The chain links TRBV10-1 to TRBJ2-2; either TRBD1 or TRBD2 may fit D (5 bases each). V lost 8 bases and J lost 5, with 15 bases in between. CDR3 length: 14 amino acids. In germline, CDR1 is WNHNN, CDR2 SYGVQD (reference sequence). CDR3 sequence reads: CASSGTWETGELFF. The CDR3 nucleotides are TGCGCCAGCTCCGGGACCTGGGAAACCGGGGAGCTGTTTTTT.

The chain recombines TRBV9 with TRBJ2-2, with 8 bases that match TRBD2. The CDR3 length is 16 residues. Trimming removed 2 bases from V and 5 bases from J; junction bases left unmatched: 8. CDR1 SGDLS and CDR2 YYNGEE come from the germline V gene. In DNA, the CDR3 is TGTGCCAGCAGCGTGGGTGGTAGCGGGACTACCGGGGAGCTGTTTTTT. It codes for CASSVGGSGTTGELFF.

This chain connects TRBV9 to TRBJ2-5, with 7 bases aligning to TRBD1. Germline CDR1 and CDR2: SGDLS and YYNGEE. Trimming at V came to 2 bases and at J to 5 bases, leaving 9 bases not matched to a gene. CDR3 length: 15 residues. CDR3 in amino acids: CASSVGQGVSETQYF. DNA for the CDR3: TGTGCCAGCAGCGTCGGGCAGGGGGTTTCGGAGACCCAGTACTTC.

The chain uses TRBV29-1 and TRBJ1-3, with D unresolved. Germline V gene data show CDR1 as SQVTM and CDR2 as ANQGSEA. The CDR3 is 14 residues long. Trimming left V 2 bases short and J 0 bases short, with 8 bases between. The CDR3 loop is CSVEHSSSGNTIYF. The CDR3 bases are TGCAGCGTTGAACATAGTTCCTCTGGAAACACCATATATTTT.

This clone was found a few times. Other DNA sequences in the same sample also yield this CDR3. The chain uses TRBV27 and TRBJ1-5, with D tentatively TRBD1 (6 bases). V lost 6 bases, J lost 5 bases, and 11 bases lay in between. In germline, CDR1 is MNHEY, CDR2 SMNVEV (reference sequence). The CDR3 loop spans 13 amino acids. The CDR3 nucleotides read TGTGCCAGCAGCCCAGGGGTCTATCAGCCCCAGCATTTT. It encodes CASSPGVYQPQHF.

The DNA of the CDR3 is TGTGCCAGCAGCTTGGGGGCTCGGGGCTACACCTTC. It codes for CASSLGARGYTF. The chain carries TRBV7-2 and TRBJ1-2; tentative D call: TRBD1 (6 bases). The CDR3 has 12 amino acids. Trimming removed 3 bases at V and 8 bases at J, with 10 bases between. Germline lookup yields CDR1 SGHTA and CDR2 FQGNSA.

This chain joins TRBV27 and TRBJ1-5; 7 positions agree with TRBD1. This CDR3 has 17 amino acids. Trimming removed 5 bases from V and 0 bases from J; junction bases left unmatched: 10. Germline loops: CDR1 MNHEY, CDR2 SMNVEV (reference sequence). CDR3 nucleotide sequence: TGTGCCAGCAGTCCGAGGACAGGAGGGGATAGCAATCAGCCCCAGCATTTT. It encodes CASSPRTGGDSNQPQHF.

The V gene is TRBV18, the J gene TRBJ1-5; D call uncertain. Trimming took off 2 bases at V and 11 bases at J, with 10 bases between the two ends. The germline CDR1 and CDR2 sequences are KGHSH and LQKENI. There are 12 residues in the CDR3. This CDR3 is CASSPETGTQHF. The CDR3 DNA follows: TGTGCCAGCTCACCAGAGACGGGGACCCAGCATTTT.

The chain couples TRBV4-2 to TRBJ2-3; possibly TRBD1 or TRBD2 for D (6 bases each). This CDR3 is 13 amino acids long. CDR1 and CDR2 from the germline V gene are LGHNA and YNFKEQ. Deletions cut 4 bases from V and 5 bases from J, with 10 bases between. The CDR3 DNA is TGTGCCAGCAGCCGAAGGGGGGAAGATACGCAGTATTTT. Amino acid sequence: CASSRRGEDTQYF.

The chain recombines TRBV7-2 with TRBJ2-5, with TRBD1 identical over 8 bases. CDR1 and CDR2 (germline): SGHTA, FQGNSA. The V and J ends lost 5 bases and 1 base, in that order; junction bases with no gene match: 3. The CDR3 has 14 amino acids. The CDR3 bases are TGTGCCAGCAGCAAAGACAGGGGCCAAGAGACCCAGTACTTC. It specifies CASSKDRGQETQYF.

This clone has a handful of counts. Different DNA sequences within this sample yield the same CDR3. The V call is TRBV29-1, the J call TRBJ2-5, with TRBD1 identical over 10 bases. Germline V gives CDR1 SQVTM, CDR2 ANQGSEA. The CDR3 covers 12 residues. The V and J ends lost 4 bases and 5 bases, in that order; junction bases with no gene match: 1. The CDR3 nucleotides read TGCAGCGTTGTGGACAGGGGGGAGACCCAGTACTTC. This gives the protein CSVVDRGETQYF.

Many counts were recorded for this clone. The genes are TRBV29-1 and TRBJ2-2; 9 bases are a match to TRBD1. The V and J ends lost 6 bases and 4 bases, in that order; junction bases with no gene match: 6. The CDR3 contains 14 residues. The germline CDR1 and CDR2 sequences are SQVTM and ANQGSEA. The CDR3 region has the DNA TGCAGCGTAGGGGGACAGGGAATCACCGGGGAGCTGTTTTTT. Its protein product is CSVGGQGITGELFF.

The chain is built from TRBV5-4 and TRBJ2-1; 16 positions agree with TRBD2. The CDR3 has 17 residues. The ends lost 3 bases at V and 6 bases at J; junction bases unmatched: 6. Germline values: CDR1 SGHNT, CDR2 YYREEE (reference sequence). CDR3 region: CASSWGLAGGGRNEQFF. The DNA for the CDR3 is TGTGCCAGCAGCTGGGGACTAGCGGGAGGGGGACGCAATGAGCAGTTCTTC.

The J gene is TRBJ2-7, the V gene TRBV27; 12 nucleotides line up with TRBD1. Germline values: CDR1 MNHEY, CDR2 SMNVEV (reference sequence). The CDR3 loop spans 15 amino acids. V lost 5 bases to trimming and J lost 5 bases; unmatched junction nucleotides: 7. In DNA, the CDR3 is TGTGCCAGCAGTCGGACCGGGACAGGGGGCGACGAGCAGTACTTC. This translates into CASSRTGTGGDEQYF.